The T cell receptor beta chain described here comes from a study of control samples from healthy donors and cancer patients. This CDR3 spans 13 amino acids. Germline lookup yields CDR1 MNHEY and CDR2 SVGAGI. V gave up 6 bases and J gave up 8 bases, with 13 bases separating them. Repertoires were generated with immunoSEQ multiplex PCR, while TCRdb's copy carries only in-frame clones and drops some. The top ten hold more than 20% of the sample, which has around 41,000 clones, approximately 94% seen once. The source is a man aged 55-75 years in good health. Sequenced sample: blood. The genes are TRBV6-5 and TRBJ1-4, with D tentatively TRBD1 (6 bases). CDR3 amino acids: CASRQGNSEKLFF. DNA of the CDR3: TGTGCCAGCAGACAGGGTAATAGCGAAAAACTGTTTTTT.